A selection of T cell receptor beta chains follows, all from one sample in a study of T cell responses to AZD1222 COVID-19 vaccine. TCRdb's copy holds only in-frame clones and misses some; the assay was immunoSEQ multiplex PCR. The sample records some 86,000 clones, around nine tenths being singletons. The sample here was peripheral blood, taken 28 days after the second AZD1222 dose. The receptors here all came from an adult who received the AZD1222 COVID-19 vaccine. Each CDR3 is given with its conserved first and last residue. The order of the fields is V gene, CDR3 protein.

TRBV14	CASSQGLGYNSPLHF
TRBV5-6	CASSFGQGADTQYF
TRBV30	CAWTSTTREGELFF
TRBV15	CATSRVPTAGETQYF
TRBV5-4	CASTPGGGGTQYF
TRBV2	CASSVLARTSNEQFF
TRBV7-2	CASSPVRGVYQNTEAFF
TRBV6-2/TRBV6-3	CASSPPRGPGYTF
TRBV7-5	CVRSLVGRRDYPYEQYF
TRBV11-3	CASSSRDTAEGTEAFF
TRBV12-3/TRBV12-4	CASSLGGKQPQHF
TRBV7-2	CASSQQGNEKLFF
TRBV29-1	CSVERLAGGAGEQFF
TRBV28	CASSSSGTGKNTIYF
TRBV30	CAWSGLQGAGYTEAFF
TRBV4-1	CASSQERDRGGGGYTF
TRBV4-2	CASSHTTSGSYNEQFF
TRBV5-1	CASSLDSAGQGDTQYF
TRBV27	CASSSQGYPTGELFF
TRBV20-1	CSHMGDYGYTF
TRBV6-4	CASSDAAGDPTGELFF
TRBV27	CASSSPGTGNYGYTF
TRBV18	CASSPEGRGYGYTF
TRBV6-2/TRBV6-3	CASSQTGTYAEAFF
TRBV6-6	CASSTQGTNEKLFF
TRBV2	CASSGKTGGPETQYF
TRBV27	CASSSGTGSYNSPLHF
TRBV6-1	CASSERRVGANVLTF